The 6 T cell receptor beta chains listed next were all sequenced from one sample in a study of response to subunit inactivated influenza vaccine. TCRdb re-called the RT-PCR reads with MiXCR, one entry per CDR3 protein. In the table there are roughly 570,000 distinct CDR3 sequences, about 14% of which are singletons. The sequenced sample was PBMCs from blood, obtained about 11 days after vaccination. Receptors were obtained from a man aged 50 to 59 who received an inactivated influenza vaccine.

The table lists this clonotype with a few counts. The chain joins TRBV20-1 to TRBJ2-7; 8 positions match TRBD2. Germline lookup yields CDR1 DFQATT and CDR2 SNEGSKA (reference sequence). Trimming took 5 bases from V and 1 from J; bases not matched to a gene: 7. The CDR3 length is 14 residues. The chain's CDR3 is CSARRLAGSYEQYF. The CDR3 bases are TGCAGTGCTCGTAGGCTAGCGGGTTCCTACGAGCAGTACTTC.

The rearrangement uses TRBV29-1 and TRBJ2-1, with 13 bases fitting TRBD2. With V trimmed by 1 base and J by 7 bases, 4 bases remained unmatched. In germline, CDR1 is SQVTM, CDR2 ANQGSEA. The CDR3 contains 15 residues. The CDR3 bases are TGCAGCGTTGAAGGGACTAGCGGGAGTACGAATGAGCAGTTCTTC. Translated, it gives CSVEGTSGSTNEQFF.

The CDR3 is CASSFSGGPTETQYF. The DNA for the CDR3 is TGTGCCAGCAGCTTTAGCGGGGGGCCTACAGAGACCCAGTACTTC. This sequence joins TRBV7-2 and TRBJ2-5; 10 bases align to TRBD2. Per the germline V gene, CDR1 is SGHTA and CDR2 is FQGNSA. The CDR3 sequence is 15 residues long. The J segment lost 4 bases and the V segment lost 3 bases, leaving 5 bases of the junction unmatched.

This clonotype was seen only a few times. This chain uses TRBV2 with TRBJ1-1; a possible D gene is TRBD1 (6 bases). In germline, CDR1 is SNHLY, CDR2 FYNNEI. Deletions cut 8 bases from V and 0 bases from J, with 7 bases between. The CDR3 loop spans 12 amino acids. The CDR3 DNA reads TGTGCCAGCGGGACATTGAACACTGAAGCTTTCTTT. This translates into CASGTLNTEAFF.

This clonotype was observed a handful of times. Here the CDR3 reads CASSSGTRGTQPQHF. The DNA for the CDR3 is TGTGCCAGCAGCTCCGGGACAAGAGGGACTCAGCCCCAGCATTTT. This rearrangement joins TRBV7-2 to TRBJ1-5; a possible D gene is TRBD1 (6 bases). The V gene's germline CDR1 is SGHTA and CDR2 FQGNSA. Between the trimmed V and J ends, which lost 4 bases and 6 bases, there was a span of 16 bases. CDR3 length equals 15 residues.

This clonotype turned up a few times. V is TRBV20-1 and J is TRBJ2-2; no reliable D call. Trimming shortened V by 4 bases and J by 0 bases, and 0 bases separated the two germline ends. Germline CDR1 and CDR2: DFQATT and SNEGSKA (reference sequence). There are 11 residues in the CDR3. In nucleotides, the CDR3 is TGCAGTGCTACGAACACCGGGGAGCTGTTTTTT. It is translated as CSATNTGELFF.